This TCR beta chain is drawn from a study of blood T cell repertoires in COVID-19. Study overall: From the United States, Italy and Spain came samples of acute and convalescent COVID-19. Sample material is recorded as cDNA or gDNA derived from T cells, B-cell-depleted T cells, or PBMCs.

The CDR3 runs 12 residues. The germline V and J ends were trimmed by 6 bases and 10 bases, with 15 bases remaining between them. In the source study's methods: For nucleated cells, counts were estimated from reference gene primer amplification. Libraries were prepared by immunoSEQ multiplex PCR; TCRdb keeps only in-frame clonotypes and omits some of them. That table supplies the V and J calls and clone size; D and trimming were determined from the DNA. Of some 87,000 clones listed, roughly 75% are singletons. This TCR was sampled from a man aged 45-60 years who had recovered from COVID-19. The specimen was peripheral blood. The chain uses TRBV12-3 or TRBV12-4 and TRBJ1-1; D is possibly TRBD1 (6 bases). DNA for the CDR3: TGTGCCAGCAGCCAGAGGGGGGGTCGAGCTTTCTTT. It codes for CASSQRGGRAFF.